This TCR beta chain originates from a study of tumor-infiltrating lymphocytes in oesophageal squamous cell carcinoma. One entry per CDR3 protein results from TCRdb running MiXCR on the PCR reads. The table lists roughly 9,000 distinct CDR3 sequences, around 64% of them singletons. V was clipped by 3 bases and J by 5 bases; unmatched bases: 2. The CDR3 is made up of 16 amino acids. Sequences were obtained from esophageal tumor tissue. The receptor was derived from a female donor with esophageal squamous cell carcinoma. The J gene is TRBJ2-2, the V gene TRBV12-3 or TRBV12-4; TRBD2 aligns across 14 bases. As DNA, the CDR3 is TGTGCCAGCAGTTTTAGGACTAGCGGGGGGACCGGGGAGCTGTTTTTT. Translated: CASSFRTSGGTGELFF.